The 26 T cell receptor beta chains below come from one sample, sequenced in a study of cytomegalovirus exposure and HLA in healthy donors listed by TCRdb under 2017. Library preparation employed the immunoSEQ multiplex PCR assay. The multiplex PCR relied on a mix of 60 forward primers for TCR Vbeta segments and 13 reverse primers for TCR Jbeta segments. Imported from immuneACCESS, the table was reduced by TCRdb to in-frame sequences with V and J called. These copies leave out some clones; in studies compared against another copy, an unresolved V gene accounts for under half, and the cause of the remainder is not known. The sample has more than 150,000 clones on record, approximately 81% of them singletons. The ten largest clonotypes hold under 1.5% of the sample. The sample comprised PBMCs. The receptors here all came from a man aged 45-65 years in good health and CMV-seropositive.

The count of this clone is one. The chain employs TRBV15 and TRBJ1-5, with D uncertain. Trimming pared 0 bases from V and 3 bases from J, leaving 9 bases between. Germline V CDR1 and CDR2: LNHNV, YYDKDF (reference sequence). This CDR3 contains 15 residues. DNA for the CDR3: TGTGCCACCAGCAGAGACGGTCAGGTCAATCAGCCCCAGCATTTT. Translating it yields CATSRDGQVNQPQHF.

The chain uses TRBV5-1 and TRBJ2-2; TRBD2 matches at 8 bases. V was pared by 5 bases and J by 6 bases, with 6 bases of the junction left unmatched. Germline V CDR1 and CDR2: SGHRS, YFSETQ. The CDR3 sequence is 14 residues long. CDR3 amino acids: CASSNTGGAGELFF. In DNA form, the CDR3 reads TGCGCCAGCAGTAACACGGGAGGGGCCGGGGAGCTGTTTTTT.

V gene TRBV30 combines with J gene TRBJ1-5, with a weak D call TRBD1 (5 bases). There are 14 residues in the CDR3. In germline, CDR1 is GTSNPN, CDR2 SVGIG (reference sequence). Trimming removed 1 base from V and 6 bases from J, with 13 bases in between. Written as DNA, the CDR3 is TGTGCCTGGAGTGGGACAATAGGTAGTCAGCCCCAGCATTTT. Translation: CAWSGTIGSQPQHF. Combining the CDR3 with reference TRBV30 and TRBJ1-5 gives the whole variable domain SQTIHQWPATLVQPVGSPLSLECTVEGTSNPNLYWYRQAAGRGLQLLFYSVGIGQISSEVPQNLSASRPQDRQFILSSKKLLLSDSGFYLCAWSGTIGSQPQHFGDGTRLSIL.

The CDR3 DNA reads as TGTGCCAGCAGTGAAAGGACTCTCCTATACAATGAGCAGTTCTTC. It encodes CASSERTLLYNEQFF. The V call is TRBV6-1, the J call TRBJ2-1; possible D gene TRBD2, 5 bases. Trimming stripped 2 bases from V and 4 bases from J, with 12 bases between. The CDR3 runs 15 residues. Germline V gives CDR1 MNHNS, CDR2 SASEGT.

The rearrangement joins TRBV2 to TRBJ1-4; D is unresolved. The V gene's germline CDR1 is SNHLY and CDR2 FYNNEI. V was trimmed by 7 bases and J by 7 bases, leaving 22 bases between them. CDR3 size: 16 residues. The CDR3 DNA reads TGTGCCAGCACCCCTAGCCAGATCCTATCCGGTGAAAAACTGTTTTTT. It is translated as CASTPSQILSGEKLFF.

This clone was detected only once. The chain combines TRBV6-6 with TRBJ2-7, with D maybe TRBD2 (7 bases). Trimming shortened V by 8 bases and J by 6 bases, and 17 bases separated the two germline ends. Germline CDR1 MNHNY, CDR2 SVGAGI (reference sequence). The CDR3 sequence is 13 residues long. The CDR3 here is CASVMGEGGEQYF. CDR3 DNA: TGTGCCAGCGTGATGGGGGAGGGGGGCGAGCAGTACTTC.

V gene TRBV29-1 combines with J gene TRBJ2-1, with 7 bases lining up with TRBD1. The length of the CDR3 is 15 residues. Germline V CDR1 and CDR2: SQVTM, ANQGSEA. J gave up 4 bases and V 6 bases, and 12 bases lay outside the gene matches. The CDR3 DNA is TGCAGCGTATACACAGGGGCCGCGCCGTACAATGAGCAGTTCTTC. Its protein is CSVYTGAAPYNEQFF.

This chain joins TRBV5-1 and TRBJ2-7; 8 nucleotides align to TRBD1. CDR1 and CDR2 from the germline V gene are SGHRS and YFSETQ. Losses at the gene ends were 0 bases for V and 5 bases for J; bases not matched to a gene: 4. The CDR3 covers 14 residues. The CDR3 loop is CASSLADRAHEQYF. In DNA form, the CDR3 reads TGCGCCAGCAGCTTGGCGGACAGGGCCCACGAGCAGTACTTC.

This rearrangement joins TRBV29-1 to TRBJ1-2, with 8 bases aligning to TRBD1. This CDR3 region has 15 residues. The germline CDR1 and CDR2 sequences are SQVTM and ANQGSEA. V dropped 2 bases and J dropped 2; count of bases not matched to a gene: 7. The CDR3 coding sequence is TGCAGCGTTGAAAGGCAGGGGGCGCGAAACTATGGCTACACCTTC. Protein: CSVERQGARNYGYTF.

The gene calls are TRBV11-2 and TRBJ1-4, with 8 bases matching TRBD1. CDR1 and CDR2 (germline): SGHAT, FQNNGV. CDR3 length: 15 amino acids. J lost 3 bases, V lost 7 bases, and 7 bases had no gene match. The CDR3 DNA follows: TGTGCCAGCACCTACAGGGGGACGGCTAATGAAAAACTGTTTTTT. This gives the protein CASTYRGTANEKLFF.

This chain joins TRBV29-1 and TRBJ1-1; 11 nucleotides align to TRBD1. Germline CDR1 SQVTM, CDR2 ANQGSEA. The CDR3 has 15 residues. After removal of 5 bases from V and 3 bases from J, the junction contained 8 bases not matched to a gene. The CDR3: CSVTRDRGKYTEAFF. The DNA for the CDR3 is TGCAGCGTTACAAGGGACAGGGGGAAATACACTGAAGCTTTCTTT.

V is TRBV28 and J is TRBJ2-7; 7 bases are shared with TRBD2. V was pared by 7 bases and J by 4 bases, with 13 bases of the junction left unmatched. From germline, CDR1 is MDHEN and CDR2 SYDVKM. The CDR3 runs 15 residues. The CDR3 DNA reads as TGTGCCAGCACCCTTGCATCTAGCGGCAAGTACGAGCAGTACTTC. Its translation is CASTLASSGKYEQYF. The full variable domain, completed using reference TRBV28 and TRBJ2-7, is DVKVTQSSRYLVKRTGEKVFLECVQDMDHENMFWYRQDPGLGLRLIYFSYDVKMKEKGDIPEGYSVSREKKERFSLILESASTNQTSMYLCASTLASSGKYEQYFGPGTRLTVT.

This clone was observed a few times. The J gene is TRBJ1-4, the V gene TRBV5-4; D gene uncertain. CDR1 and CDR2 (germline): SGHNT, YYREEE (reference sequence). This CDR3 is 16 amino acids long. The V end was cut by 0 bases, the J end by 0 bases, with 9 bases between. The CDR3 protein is CASSLAAGTTNEKLFF. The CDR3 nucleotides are TGTGCCAGCAGCTTGGCCGCAGGAACAACTAATGAAAAACTGTTTTTT.

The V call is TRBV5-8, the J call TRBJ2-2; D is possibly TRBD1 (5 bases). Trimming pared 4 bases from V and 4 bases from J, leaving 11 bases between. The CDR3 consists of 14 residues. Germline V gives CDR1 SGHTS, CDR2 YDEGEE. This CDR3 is CASSPRGSTGELFF. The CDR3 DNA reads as TGTGCCAGCAGCCCTAGGGGCTCCACCGGGGAGCTGTTTTTT.

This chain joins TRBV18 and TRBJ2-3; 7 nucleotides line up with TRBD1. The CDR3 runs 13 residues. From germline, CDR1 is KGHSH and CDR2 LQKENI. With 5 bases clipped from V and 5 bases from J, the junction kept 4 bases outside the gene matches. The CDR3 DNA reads TGTGCCAGCTCAGCCCCAGGGGGAGATACGCAGTATTTT. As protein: CASSAPGGDTQYF. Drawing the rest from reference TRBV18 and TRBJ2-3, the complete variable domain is NAGVMQNPRHLVRRRGQEARLRCSPMKGHSHVYWYRQLPEEGLKFMVYLQKENIIDESGMPKERFSAEFPKEGPSILRIQQVVRGDSAAYFCASSAPGGDTQYFGPGTRLTVL.

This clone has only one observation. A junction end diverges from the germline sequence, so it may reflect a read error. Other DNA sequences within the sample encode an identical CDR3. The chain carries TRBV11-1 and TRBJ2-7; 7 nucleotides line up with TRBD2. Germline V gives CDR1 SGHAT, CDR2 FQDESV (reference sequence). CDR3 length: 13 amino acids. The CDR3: CASSLRLADEQYF. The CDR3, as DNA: TGTGCCAGTAGCTTGCGACTAGCAGACGAGCAGTACTTC.

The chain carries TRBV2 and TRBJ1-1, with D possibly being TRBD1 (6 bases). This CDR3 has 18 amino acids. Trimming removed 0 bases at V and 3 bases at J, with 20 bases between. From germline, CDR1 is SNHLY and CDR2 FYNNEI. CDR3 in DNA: TGTGCCAGCAGTGAAGCGCTTCCGACAGGTCTGGGGGACACTGAAGCTTTCTTT. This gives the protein CASSEALPTGLGDTEAFF.

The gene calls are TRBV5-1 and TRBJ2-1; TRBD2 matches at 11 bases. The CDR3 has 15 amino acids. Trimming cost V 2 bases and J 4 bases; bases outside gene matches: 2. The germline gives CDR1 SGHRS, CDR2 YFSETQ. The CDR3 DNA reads TGCGCCAGCAGCTTCACTAGCGGGAGTTACAATGAGCAGTTCTTC. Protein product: CASSFTSGSYNEQFF.

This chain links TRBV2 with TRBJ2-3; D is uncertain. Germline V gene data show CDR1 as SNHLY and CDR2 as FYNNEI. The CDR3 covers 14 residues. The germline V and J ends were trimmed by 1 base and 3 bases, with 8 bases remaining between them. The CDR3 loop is CASSEDYSTDTQYF. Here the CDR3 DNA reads TGTGCCAGCAGTGAAGATTACAGTACAGATACGCAGTATTTT.

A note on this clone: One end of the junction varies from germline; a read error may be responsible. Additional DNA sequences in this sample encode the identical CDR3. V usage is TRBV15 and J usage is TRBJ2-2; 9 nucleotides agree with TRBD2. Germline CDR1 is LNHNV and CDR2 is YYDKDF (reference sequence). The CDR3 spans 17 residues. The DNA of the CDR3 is TGTGCTACCAGCAGAGATAAGCTAGCGGGATCCACCGGGGAGCTGTTTTTT. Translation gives CATSRDKLAGSTGELFF.

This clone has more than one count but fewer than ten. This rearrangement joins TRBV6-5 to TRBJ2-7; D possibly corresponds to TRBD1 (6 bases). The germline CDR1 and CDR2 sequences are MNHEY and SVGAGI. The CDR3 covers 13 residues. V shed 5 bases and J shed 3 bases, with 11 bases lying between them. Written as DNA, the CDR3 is TGTGCCAGCAGTAAACGGGACAACTACGAGCAGTACTTC. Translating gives CASSKRDNYEQYF.

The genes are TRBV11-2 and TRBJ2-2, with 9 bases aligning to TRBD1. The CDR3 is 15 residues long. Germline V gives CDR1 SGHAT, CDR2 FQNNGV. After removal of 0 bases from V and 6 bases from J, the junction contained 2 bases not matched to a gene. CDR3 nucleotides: TGTGCCAGCAGCTTAGAAGGGACAGGGCCCGGGGAGCTGTTTTTT. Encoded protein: CASSLEGTGPGELFF.

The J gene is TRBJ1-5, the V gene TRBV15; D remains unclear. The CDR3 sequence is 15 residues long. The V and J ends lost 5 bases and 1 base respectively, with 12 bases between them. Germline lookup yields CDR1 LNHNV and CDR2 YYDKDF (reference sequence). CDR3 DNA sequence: TGTGCCACCAGCCGGGGTATCCAGAGCAATCAGCCCCAGCATTTT. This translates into CATSRGIQSNQPQHF.

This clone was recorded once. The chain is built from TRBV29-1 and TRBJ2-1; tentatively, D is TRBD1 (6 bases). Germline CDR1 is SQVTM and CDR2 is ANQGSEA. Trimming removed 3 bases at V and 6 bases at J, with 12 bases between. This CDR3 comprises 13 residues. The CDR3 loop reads CSVDRGRSNEQFF. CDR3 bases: TGCAGCGTTGACAGGGGACGGTCCAATGAGCAGTTCTTC.

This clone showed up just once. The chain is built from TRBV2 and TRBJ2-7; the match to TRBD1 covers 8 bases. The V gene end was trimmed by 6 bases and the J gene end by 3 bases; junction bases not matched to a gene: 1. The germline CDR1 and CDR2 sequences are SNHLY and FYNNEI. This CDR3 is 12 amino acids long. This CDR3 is CASSGQGYEQYF. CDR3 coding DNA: TGTGCCAGCAGCGGACAGGGCTACGAGCAGTACTTC.

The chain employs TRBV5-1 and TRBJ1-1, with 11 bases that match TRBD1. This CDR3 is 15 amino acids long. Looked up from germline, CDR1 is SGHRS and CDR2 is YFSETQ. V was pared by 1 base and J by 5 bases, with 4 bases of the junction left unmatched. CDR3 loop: CASSLRGQGGTEAFF. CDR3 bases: TGCGCCAGCAGCTTGCGGGGACAGGGGGGGACTGAAGCTTTCTTT.